Sequencing of this TCR beta chain was carried out in a study of blood T cell repertoires in COVID-19. Study-wide background: Researchers got acute and convalescent COVID-19 samples from the United States, Italy and Spain. T cells, B-cell-depleted T cells, or PBMCs supplied cDNA or gDNA.

Some clones are missing from TCRdb's copy, which holds only in-frame ones; the method was immunoSEQ multiplex PCR. The top ten clones hold less than 0.6% of a sample with tens of thousands of clones, about 90% of them seen once. The germline V gene encodes CDR1 MGHRA and CDR2 YSYEKL. The CDR3 contains 12 residues. V lost 5 bases, J lost 5 bases, and 6 bases lay in between. Material for sequencing was peripheral blood. V usage is TRBV4-1 and J usage is TRBJ2-2; D gene unclear. This sequence originates from a man between 50 and 59 years old with COVID-19, enrolled during active disease. The CDR3 DNA reads TGCGCCAGCAGCTACTTAACCGGGGAGCTGTTTTTT. Encoded protein: CASSYLTGELFF.